This TCR beta chain was captured in a study of CD8 T cells in Susac syndrome. Study in general: Blood was drawn from patients with Susac syndrome. At that point, they were therapy-naive, on corticosteroids, or on intravenous immunoglobulin alone.

Trimming shortened V by 2 bases and J by 8 bases, and 6 bases separated the two germline ends. The CDR3 has 11 residues. Sequencing of TCR beta, carried out with a high-throughput approach, was applied to CD8+ and CD4+ T cells from the blood. The authors reverse transcribed roughly 0.5 to 1 ug RNA with random hexamers. Each CDR3 protein is one row after TCRdb ran MiXCR on the immunoSEQ multiplex PCR reads. This sample has roughly 150,000 distinct CDR3 sequences, with around 95% found just once. The sequencing input was CD4+ T cells from PBMCs. The chain employs TRBV12-3 or TRBV12-4 and TRBJ1-2; D is undetermined. This receptor was obtained from a human donor with Susac syndrome. The CDR3 region has the DNA TGTGCCAGCAGTTTAAAGGGAGGCTACACCTTC. Its protein product is CASSLKGGYTF.